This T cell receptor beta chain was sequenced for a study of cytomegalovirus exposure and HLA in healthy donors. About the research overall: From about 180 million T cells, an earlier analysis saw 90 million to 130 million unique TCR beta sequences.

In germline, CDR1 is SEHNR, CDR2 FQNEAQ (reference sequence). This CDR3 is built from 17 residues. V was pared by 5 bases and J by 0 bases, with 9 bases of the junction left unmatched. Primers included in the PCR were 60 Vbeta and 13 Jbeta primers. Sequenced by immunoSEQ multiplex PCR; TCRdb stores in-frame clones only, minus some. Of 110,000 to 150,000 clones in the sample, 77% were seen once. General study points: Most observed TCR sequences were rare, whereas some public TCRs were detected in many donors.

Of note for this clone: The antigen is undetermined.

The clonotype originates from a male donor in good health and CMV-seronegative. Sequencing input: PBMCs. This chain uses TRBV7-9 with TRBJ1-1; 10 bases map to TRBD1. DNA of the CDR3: TGTGCCAGCAGCGAGGGGACAGGGGAAATTATGAACACTGAAGCTTTCTTT. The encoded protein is CASSEGTGEIMNTEAFF.